What follows describes a single T cell receptor beta chain. No antigen is known for it. This sample is drawn from a study of cytomegalovirus exposure and HLA in healthy donors. Study information: Counted in an early data release were roughly 87 million unique TCRs from HLA-typed donors.

The germline V gene encodes CDR1 MDHEN and CDR2 SYDVKM. This CDR3 comprises 13 residues. The V end was cut by 4 bases, the J end by 5 bases, with 10 bases between. Primers: 60 Vbeta forward and 13 Jbeta reverse. The protocol was immunoSEQ multiplex PCR, while the TCRdb copy is restricted to in-frame clones and leaves out a portion. Among 100,000 to 150,000 clones listed, 79% were seen once. Study results and caveats: An analysis that came later showed most CMV-associated TCR beta chains appearing HLA-restricted.

The sequence came from a man aged 18 to 29 in good health and CMV-seronegative. The chain recombines TRBV28 with TRBJ2-3, with D possibly TRBD2 on 6 matching bases. Material for sequencing was PBMCs. As DNA, the CDR3 is TGTGCCAGCAGTTCCGCGGGGAAAGATACGCAGTATTTT. Its translation: CASSSAGKDTQYF.